This entry lists 25 T cell receptor beta chains sequenced from one sample in a study of blood T cell repertoires in COVID-19. Sequenced by immunoSEQ multiplex PCR; TCRdb stores in-frame clones only, minus some. Of about 160,000 clones listed, 85% are singletons. Sequencing was carried out using peripheral blood. These receptors came from a man aged 35-49 years with acute or convalescent COVID-19.

The rearrangement links TRBV6-6 to TRBJ2-2, with 8 bases fitting TRBD1. CDR1 is MNHNY, CDR2 SVGAGI, per germline (reference sequence). The CDR3 sequence is 16 residues long. Trimming cost V 6 bases and J 4 bases; bases outside gene matches: 10. The CDR3 reads CASRDRGLSFTGELFF. CDR3 bases: TGTGCCAGCAGAGACAGGGGACTTAGTTTCACCGGGGAGCTGTTTTTT.

J is TRBJ2-5 and V is TRBV11-2; maybe TRBD1 (5 bases). This CDR3 comprises 11 residues. Germline-derived CDR1 and CDR2 are SGHAT and FQNNGV. Deletions cut 3 bases from V and 10 bases from J, with 9 bases between. CDR3 in DNA: TGTGCCAGCAGCTTGGCTCAGGGCCAGTACTTC. Translated, it gives CASSLAQGQYF.

The table lists this clone with a count of one. The genes are TRBV5-5 and TRBJ2-7; 7 bases match TRBD2. The CDR3 covers 14 residues. CDR1 and CDR2 from the germline V gene are SGHKS and YYEKEE (reference sequence). Unmatched junction bases numbered 14, after V lost 4 bases and J lost 10 bases. In DNA form, the CDR3 reads TGTGCCAGCAGCCCCCGGGAGGTTATTCGGGATCAGTACTTC. Encoded protein: CASSPREVIRDQYF.

V and J are TRBV5-1 and TRBJ2-2, with 8 nucleotides matching TRBD2. From germline, CDR1 is SGHRS and CDR2 YFSETQ. CDR3 size: 16 residues. Unmatched junction bases numbered 7, after V lost 0 bases and J lost 6 bases. CDR3 sequence reads: CASSLESGGFPGELFF. In nucleotides, the CDR3 is TGCGCCAGCAGCTTGGAAAGCGGGGGATTTCCCGGGGAGCTGTTTTTT.

The chain couples TRBV4-1 to TRBJ1-1, with TRBD1 matching over 7 bases. V shed 5 bases and J 4 bases; nucleotides not matched to a gene: 16. Germline lookup yields CDR1 MGHRA and CDR2 YSYEKL. CDR3 size: 17 residues. The CDR3 protein is CASSISPAGQGGTEAFF. CDR3 nucleotides: TGCGCCAGCAGCATAAGCCCCGCGGGGCAGGGGGGCACTGAAGCTTTCTTT.

This clone occurred a few times. The CDR3 bases are TGTGCCACCAGTCTTACAGATACGCAGTATTTT. Encoded protein: CATSLTDTQYF. The chain is built from TRBV24-1 and TRBJ2-3; D remains unclear. The germline V and J ends were trimmed by 6 bases and 3 bases, with 3 bases remaining between them. The CDR3 consists of 11 residues. Per germline, CDR1 KGHDR and CDR2 SFDVKD.

The gene calls are TRBV27 and TRBJ2-7; 8 positions agree with TRBD1. V lost 8 bases, J lost 5 bases, and 8 bases stayed unmatched. Germline V CDR1 and CDR2: MNHEY, SMNVEV (reference sequence). The CDR3 has 13 residues. The CDR3 sequence: CASARQGRDEQYF. Written as DNA, the CDR3 is TGTGCCAGCGCAAGACAGGGGAGAGACGAGCAGTACTTC.

This chain connects TRBV18 to TRBJ2-5; 9 bases line up with TRBD1. This CDR3 is 15 amino acids long. In germline, CDR1 is KGHSH, CDR2 LQKENI. After removal of 4 bases from V and 4 bases from J, the junction contained 7 bases not matched to a gene. Here the CDR3 reads CASSLPGQGGETQYF. The CDR3 DNA reads TGTGCCAGCTCACTCCCGGGACAGGGTGGAGAGACCCAGTACTTC.

The rearrangement joins TRBV5-5 to TRBJ2-7, with D maybe TRBD2 (5 bases). Deletions cut 0 bases from V and 0 bases from J, with 13 bases between. The CDR3 runs 16 residues. From germline, CDR1 is SGHKS and CDR2 YYEKEE (reference sequence). The CDR3 nucleotides are TGTGCCAGCAGCTTGGACCCGGGAACCCGCTCCTACGAGCAGTACTTC. Its protein is CASSLDPGTRSYEQYF.

The chain employs TRBV5-5 and TRBJ1-2; D gene ambiguous. The V and J ends lost 2 bases and 7 bases respectively, with 12 bases between them. Germline V CDR1 and CDR2: SGHKS, YYEKEE (reference sequence). The CDR3 runs 13 residues. CDR3 amino acids: CASSFSVAAGYTF. The DNA of the CDR3 is TGTGCCAGCAGCTTTAGCGTCGCCGCTGGCTACACCTTC.

V is TRBV30 and J is TRBJ1-4; 7 bases line up with TRBD1. The CDR3 sequence is 15 residues long. The ends lost 0 bases at V and 1 base at J; junction bases unmatched: 2. The V gene's germline CDR1 is GTSNPN and CDR2 SVGIG (reference sequence). CDR3 loop: CAWSVRQGTNEKLFF. CDR3 sequence (DNA): TGTGCCTGGAGTGTTAGACAGGGAACTAATGAAAAACTGTTTTTT. Drawing the rest from reference TRBV30 and TRBJ1-4, the complete variable domain is SQTIHQWPATLVQPVGSPLSLECTVEGTSNPNLYWYRQAAGRGLQLLFYSVGIGQISSEVPQNLSASRPQDRQFILSSKKLLLSDSGFYLCAWSVRQGTNEKLFFGSGTQLSVL.

The genes are TRBV28 and TRBJ2-3, with D perhaps matching TRBD2 (7 bases). CDR1 is MDHEN and CDR2 is SYDVKM in the germline V gene. There are 14 residues in the CDR3. V was clipped by 10 bases and J by 0 bases, with 14 bases between them. CDR3 coding DNA: TGTGCCACATCGAAGGGGGGGAGCACAGATACGCAGTATTTT. It is translated as CATSKGGSTDTQYF.

A few counts support this clone. J is TRBJ2-3 and V is TRBV24-1, with D unclear. This CDR3 comprises 14 residues. Per germline, CDR1 KGHDR and CDR2 SFDVKD. V lost 3 bases and J 6 bases, leaving 12 bases between the germline ends. For the CDR3, the DNA is TGTGCCACCAGTGATCTGGTCTCCGGGGATACGCAGTATTTT. The encoded protein is CATSDLVSGDTQYF.

The chain links TRBV24-1 to TRBJ2-7; TRBD1 might be the D (6 bases). V was clipped by 6 bases and J by 0 bases, with 8 bases between them. Germline loops: CDR1 KGHDR, CDR2 SFDVKD. The CDR3 is made up of 13 amino acids. As DNA, the CDR3 is TGTGCCACCAGTACAGGGAGCTCCTACGAGCAGTACTTC. Its translation is CATSTGSSYEQYF.

The chain uses TRBV4-1 and TRBJ1-3; the match to TRBD1 covers 7 bases. Germline-derived CDR1 and CDR2 are MGHRA and YSYEKL. The V and J ends lost 0 bases and 4 bases, in that order; junction bases with no gene match: 9. This CDR3 contains 17 residues. The CDR3 DNA reads as TGCGCCAGCAGCCAAGAACCCCCGACAGGGTCCGGAAACACCATATATTTT. Protein sequence: CASSQEPPTGSGNTIYF.

This sequence joins TRBV9 and TRBJ2-5, with 8 bases lining up with TRBD1. From germline, CDR1 is SGDLS and CDR2 YYNGEE. Trimming removed 4 bases from V and 1 base from J; junction bases left unmatched: 3. There are 14 residues in the CDR3. The CDR3 spells CASSKTGAQETQYF. The CDR3 DNA reads as TGTGCCAGCAGCAAGACAGGGGCCCAAGAGACCCAGTACTTC.

This clone occurred once. This rearrangement joins TRBV19 to TRBJ1-1; 12 nucleotides agree with TRBD1. The junction had 6 bases not matched to a gene; V was cut back by 0 bases and J by 10 bases. Germline-derived CDR1 and CDR2 are LNHDA and SQIVND (reference sequence). The length of the CDR3 is 15 residues. The CDR3: CASSIDGGTGGSAFF. Written as DNA, the CDR3 is TGTGCCAGTAGTATAGATGGGGGGACAGGGGGCTCAGCTTTCTTT.

V gene TRBV2 combines with J gene TRBJ2-3, with 7 bases fitting TRBD2. CDR1 and CDR2 from the germline V gene are SNHLY and FYNNEI. The CDR3 contains 17 residues. With 4 bases clipped from V and 5 bases from J, the junction kept 15 bases outside the gene matches. Here the CDR3 reads CASSARSLGREGDTQYF. The CDR3 DNA reads TGTGCCAGCAGTGCGCGGAGTTTGGGGAGGGAGGGAGATACGCAGTATTTT.

The chain has TRBV3-1 (or the pseudogene TRBV3-2) and TRBJ2-1; D is ambiguous. This CDR3 is built from 14 residues. Germline CDR1 reads LGHDT; CDR2 reads YNNKEL (reference sequence). V shed 2 bases and J shed 8 bases, with 13 bases lying between them. The CDR3 region has the DNA TGTGCCAGCAGCCAACCGGCTGCCCGGGATGAGCAGTTCTTC. Its translation: CASSQPAARDEQFF.

This chain uses TRBV4-1 with TRBJ1-2, with a weak D call TRBD1 (6 bases). The CDR3 is 15 residues long. V was cut by 1 base and J by 4 bases, with 13 bases left in between. Germline CDR1 is MGHRA and CDR2 is YSYEKL. The CDR3 DNA is TGCGCCAGCAGCCAAGGACCCCAGGGGAGCTATGGCTACACCTTC. Its protein is CASSQGPQGSYGYTF.

This rearrangement joins TRBV2 to TRBJ1-6; 8 positions match TRBD1. The trim removed 6 bases at V and 7 bases at J, leaving 5 bases unmatched. Looked up from germline, CDR1 is SNHLY and CDR2 is FYNNEI. The CDR3 is 14 amino acids. The CDR3 sequence: CASSPDRGNSPLHF. The CDR3 bases are TGTGCCAGCAGCCCCGACAGGGGAAATTCACCCCTCCACTTT.

V gene TRBV6-6 combines with J gene TRBJ1-1; the match to TRBD1 covers 7 bases. V was pared by 2 bases and J by 8 bases, with 5 bases of the junction left unmatched. The CDR3 extends over 13 amino acids. Germline V CDR1 and CDR2: MNHNY, SVGAGI (reference sequence). CDR3 loop: CASSYGTEREAFF. CDR3 sequence (DNA): TGTGCCAGCAGTTACGGGACAGAAAGGGAAGCTTTCTTT.

The chain is built from TRBV30 and TRBJ2-5; 11 positions match TRBD2. Trimming took 4 bases from V and 4 from J; bases not matched to a gene: 8. Germline V lookup: CDR1 GTSNPN, CDR2 SVGIG (reference sequence). CDR3 length equals 15 residues. The CDR3: CAWTASGGIGETQYF. CDR3 coding DNA: TGTGCCTGGACGGCTAGCGGGGGGATAGGAGAGACCCAGTACTTC.

The J gene is TRBJ2-6, the V gene TRBV5-4; TRBD1 agrees at 10 bases. Germline assignment: CDR1 SGHNT and CDR2 YYREEE (reference sequence). V gave up 1 base and J gave up 3 bases; unmatched junction bases: 13. CDR3 length: 20 residues. The chain's CDR3 is CASSLMSWGTGVGGANVLTF. In DNA, the CDR3 is TGTGCCAGCAGCTTGATGAGTTGGGGGACAGGGGTTGGTGGGGCCAACGTCCTGACTTTC. The whole variable domain, remainder taken from reference TRBV5-4 and TRBJ2-6, is ETGVTQSPTHLIKTRGQQVTLRCSSQSGHNTVSWYQQALGQGPQFIFQYYREEENGRGNFPPRFSGLQFPNYSSELNVNALELDDSALYLCASSLMSWGTGVGGANVLTFGAGSRLTVL.

The J gene is TRBJ2-1, the V gene TRBV11-2; 8 bases line up with TRBD2. Trimming at V came to 5 bases and at J to 9 bases, leaving 6 bases not matched to a gene. The germline V gene has CDR1 SGHAT and CDR2 FQNNGV. The CDR3 is made up of 13 amino acids. Here the CDR3 DNA reads TGTGCCAGCAGCCCGGGGGGGCCTATTGAGCAGTTCTTC. It is translated as CASSPGGPIEQFF.